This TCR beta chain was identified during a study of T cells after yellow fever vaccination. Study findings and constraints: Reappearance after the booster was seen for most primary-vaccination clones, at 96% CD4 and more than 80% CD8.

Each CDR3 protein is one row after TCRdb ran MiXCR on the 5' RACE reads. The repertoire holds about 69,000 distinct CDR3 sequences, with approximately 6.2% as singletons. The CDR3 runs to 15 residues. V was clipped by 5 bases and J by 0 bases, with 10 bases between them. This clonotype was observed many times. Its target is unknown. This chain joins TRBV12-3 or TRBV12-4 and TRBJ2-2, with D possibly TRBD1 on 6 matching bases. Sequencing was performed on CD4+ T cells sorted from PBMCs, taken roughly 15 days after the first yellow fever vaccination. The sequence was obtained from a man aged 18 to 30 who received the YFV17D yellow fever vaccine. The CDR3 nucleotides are TGTGCCAGCAGTCCCCGGGACACGAACACCGGGGAGCTGTTTTTT. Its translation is CASSPRDTNTGELFF.